Shown below are 24 T cell receptor beta chains from a single sample sequenced in a study of T cell repertoires in cytomegalovirus infection. TCRdb called the reads again in MiXCR, with one record for every CDR3 protein. Seen here are more than 400,000 distinct CDR3 sequences, roughly 29% observed once, and the top ten hold 13%. What was sequenced was PBMCs. Every receptor here comes from a human donor in good health (CMV status not recorded). Some clones in this sample may be carry-over from other donors' samples.

The chain joins TRBV24-1 to TRBJ2-3; 10 nucleotides align to TRBD1. This CDR3 contains 15 residues. Germline values: CDR1 KGHDR, CDR2 SFDVKD. With V trimmed by 3 bases and J by 3 bases, 2 bases remained unmatched. The CDR3 reads CATSDRQGATDTQYF. In DNA, the CDR3 is TGTGCCACCAGTGATCGACAGGGGGCGACAGATACGCAGTATTTT.

V gene TRBV7-9 combines with J gene TRBJ2-1; D unresolved. Trimming removed 5 bases at V and 1 base at J, with 9 bases between. CDR3 length: 14 amino acids. The germline CDR1 and CDR2 sequences are SEHNR and FQNEAQ (reference sequence). CDR3 sequence: CASSPRWSYNEQFF. The CDR3, as DNA: TGTGCCAGCAGCCCTCGATGGTCCTACAATGAGCAGTTCTTC. The whole variable domain, remainder taken from reference TRBV7-9 and TRBJ2-1, is DTGVSQNPRHKITKRGQNVTFRCDPISEHNRLYWYRQTLGQGPEFLTYFQNEAQLEKSRLLSDRFSAERPKGSFSTLEIQRTEQGDSAMYLCASSPRWSYNEQFFGPGTRLTVL.

This clonotype was recorded many times. The chain couples TRBV7-2 to TRBJ2-7; D possibly corresponds to TRBD1 (5 bases). The V end lost 2 bases, the J end lost 5 bases, and 13 bases lay between the germline ends. The CDR3 is made up of 14 amino acids. Germline assignment: CDR1 SGHTA and CDR2 FQGNSA. The CDR3 bases are TGTGCCAGCAGCTTACCCCCAGGGTTGGACGAGCAGTACTTC. Amino acids: CASSLPPGLDEQYF.

This clonotype has only a few counts. The chain is built from TRBV12-3 or TRBV12-4 and TRBJ2-1, with 9 bases aligning to TRBD2. The CDR3 has 15 residues. Trimming removed 5 bases from V and 5 bases from J; junction bases left unmatched: 7. CDR3: CASSLPGTSNNEQFF. In DNA form, the CDR3 reads TGTGCCAGCAGTCTTCCCGGGACTAGCAACAATGAGCAGTTCTTC.

The rearrangement links TRBV7-6 to TRBJ2-5, with D perhaps being TRBD1 or TRBD2 (5 bases each). Trimming shortened V by 1 base and J by 5 bases, and 17 bases separated the two germline ends. The CDR3 spans 16 residues. Germline V gene lookup returns CDR1 SGHVS and CDR2 FNYEAQ. The CDR3 DNA follows: TGTGCCAGCAGCTTAGTGGTCGGGACGGGCGGGGAGACCCAGTACTTC. As protein: CASSLVVGTGGETQYF.

This clonotype was observed a handful of times. The rearrangement uses TRBV12-3 or TRBV12-4 and TRBJ2-1; TRBD2 aligns across 7 bases. The J segment lost 6 bases and the V segment lost 3 bases, leaving 8 bases of the junction unmatched. The CDR3 length is 15 residues. CDR3 in amino acids: CASSFSVSGGNEQFF. The DNA of the CDR3 is TGTGCCAGCAGTTTTTCGGTATCGGGAGGCAATGAGCAGTTCTTC.

This clonotype was counted ten times or more. In DNA form, the CDR3 reads TGTGCCAGCAGCTTAGAGGGGGACATGAACACTGAAGCTTTCTTT. This translates into CASSLEGDMNTEAFF. The V call is TRBV7-2, the J call TRBJ1-1; tentative D call: TRBD1 (6 bases). The V end was cut by 1 base, the J end by 0 bases, with 9 bases between. CDR1 and CDR2 (germline): SGHTA, FQGNSA. The CDR3 totals 15 residues.

V and J are TRBV4-1 and TRBJ2-7; 9 nucleotides line up with TRBD1. This CDR3 is built from 15 residues. J gave up 2 bases and V 1 base, and 3 bases lay outside the gene matches. The V gene's germline CDR1 is MGHRA and CDR2 YSYEKL. CDR3: CASSQAGTGTYEQYF. The CDR3 nucleotides are TGCGCCAGCAGCCAAGCCGGGACAGGGACCTACGAGCAGTACTTC.

This clonotype has more than one count but fewer than ten. This could be a read error, since a much larger clone is one nucleotide away. This chain links TRBV5-5 with TRBJ2-7, with 8 nucleotides matching TRBD1. The CDR3 totals 12 residues. The germline V gene encodes CDR1 SGHKS and CDR2 YYEKEE (reference sequence). J gave up 4 bases and V 3 bases, and 0 bases lay outside the gene matches. The CDR3 region has the DNA TGTGCCAGCAGCTGGACAGGGTACGAGCAGTACTTC. Residues: CASSWTGYEQYF. The full variable domain, in which reference TRBV5-5 and TRBJ2-7 provide the parts outside the CDR3, is DAGVTQSPTHLIKTRGQQVTLRCSPISGHKSVSWYQQVLGQGPQFIFQYYEKEERGRGNFPDRFSARQFPNYSSELNVNALLLGDSALYLCASSWTGYEQYFGPGTRLTVT.

V usage is TRBV6-2 or TRBV6-3 and J usage is TRBJ2-7, with TRBD2 as a possible D gene (5 bases). The V end lost 5 bases, the J end lost 2 bases, and 10 bases lay between the germline ends. This CDR3 region has 13 residues. Germline CDR1 is MNHEY and CDR2 is SVGEGT. This CDR3 is CASSESGTYEQYV. The CDR3 nucleotides are TGTGCCAGCAGTGAGAGCGGCACCTACGAGCAGTACGTC.

The V and J genes are TRBV5-6 and TRBJ2-7; 8 bases map to TRBD1. The CDR3 is 14 residues long. CDR1 is SGHDT and CDR2 is YYEEEE in the germline V gene. Trimming took 2 bases from V and 7 from J; bases not matched to a gene: 8. The CDR3 nucleotides are TGTGCCAGCAGCTTCAGCAGGGGGCCAGGAGAGCAGTACTTC. It translates to CASSFSRGPGEQYF.

The CDR3 reads CASSYVLSTDTQYF. CDR3 nucleotides: TGTGCCAGCAGTTACGTATTAAGCACAGATACGCAGTATTTT. The rearrangement uses TRBV6-5 and TRBJ2-3; no reliable D call. V was pared by 2 bases and J by 0 bases, with 6 bases between. CDR1 and CDR2 (germline): MNHEY, SVGAGI. The CDR3 has 14 amino acids.

This clonotype occurred once. The V call is TRBV29-1, the J call TRBJ1-2, with D tentatively TRBD1 (5 bases). The V end lost 5 bases, the J end lost 5 bases, and 12 bases lay between the germline ends. The CDR3 spans 12 residues. Germline V gives CDR1 SQVTM, CDR2 ANQGSEA. CDR3 DNA: TGCAGCGTTCGGGGCACAGAGTATGGCTACACCTTC. Translating gives CSVRGTEYGYTF.

This clonotype appeared a few times. This sequence joins TRBV7-2 and TRBJ1-1; D is ambiguous. Per the germline V gene, CDR1 is SGHTA and CDR2 is FQGNSA. V gave up 1 base and J gave up 6 bases, with 9 bases separating them. The CDR3 is 13 amino acids. This CDR3 is CASSLGLWAEAFF. For the CDR3, the DNA is TGTGCCAGCAGCTTAGGCTTGTGGGCTGAAGCTTTCTTT. Supplemented by reference TRBV7-2 and TRBJ1-1, the full variable domain reads GAGVSQSPSNKVTEKGKDVELRCDPISGHTALYWYRQSLGQGLEFLIYFQGNSAPDKSGLPSDRFSAERTGGSVSTLTIQRTQQEDSAVYLCASSLGLWAEAFFGQGTRLTVV.

CDR3 in amino acids: CSATDSHEQYF. Written as DNA, the CDR3 is TGCAGTGCTACAGACAGCCACGAGCAGTACTTC. The rearrangement links TRBV20-1 to TRBJ2-7, with a tentative D call TRBD1 (5 bases). This CDR3 has 11 amino acids. The germline gives CDR1 DFQATT, CDR2 SNEGSKA (reference sequence). The V and J ends lost 4 bases and 5 bases respectively, with 9 bases between them.

The genes are TRBV6-1 and TRBJ1-3; TRBD1 is a possible D gene (5 bases). Between the trimmed V and J ends, which lost 5 bases and 0 bases, there was a span of 11 bases. This CDR3 is 15 amino acids long. Germline V gene data show CDR1 as MNHNS and CDR2 as SASEGT. The CDR3 here is CASSLGPLSGNTIYF. The CDR3 DNA reads TGTGCCAGCAGTTTGGGACCTCTCTCTGGAAACACCATATATTTT.

This CDR3 reads CATELGGSRANVLTF. Written as DNA, the CDR3 is TGTGCCACCGAACTAGGGGGGAGTAGGGCCAACGTCCTGACTTTC. This rearrangement joins TRBV19 to TRBJ2-6; the D gene could be TRBD1 or TRBD2 (6 bases each). The CDR3 is 15 residues long. Trimming left V 10 bases short and J 5 bases short, with 18 bases between. Looked up from germline, CDR1 is LNHDA and CDR2 is SQIVND (reference sequence).

This chain uses TRBV11-2 with TRBJ2-3, with D unclear. Trimming stripped 5 bases from V and 6 bases from J, with 18 bases between. Germline V gene data show CDR1 as SGHAT and CDR2 as FQNNGV. This CDR3 has 15 residues. CDR3 protein: CASSGTRLGYDTQYF. The DNA of the CDR3 is TGTGCCAGCAGCGGCACCCGCCTCGGATATGATACGCAGTATTTT.

This chain links TRBV20-1 with TRBJ2-1; TRBD2 matches at 9 bases. The length of the CDR3 is 13 residues. Germline loops: CDR1 DFQATT, CDR2 SNEGSKA (reference sequence). Losses at the gene ends were 6 bases for V and 8 bases for J; bases not matched to a gene: 8. The CDR3 DNA reads TGCAGTGCGGCGGGACTAGCTTTCTATGAGCAGTTCTTC. Protein product: CSAAGLAFYEQFF.

This clonotype was seen only a few times. This chain links TRBV11-1 with TRBJ2-1; weak D call: TRBD1 (5 bases). The germline gives CDR1 SGHAT, CDR2 FQDESV (reference sequence). The V end lost 4 bases, the J end lost 10 bases, and 11 bases lay between the germline ends. The CDR3 length is 12 residues. The CDR3 loop reads CASSSQVLEQFF. CDR3 bases: TGTGCCAGCAGCTCACAGGTTTTAGAGCAGTTCTTC. The full variable domain, rest sourced from reference TRBV11-1 and TRBJ2-1, is EAEVAQSPRYKITEKSQAVAFWCDPISGHATLYWYRQILGQGPELLVQFQDESVVDDSQLPKDRFSAERLKGVDSTLKIQPAELGDSAMYLCASSSQVLEQFFGPGTRLTVL.

The chain joins TRBV7-3 to TRBJ2-7; 14 bases fit TRBD2. Germline loops: CDR1 SGHTA, CDR2 FQGTGA. The CDR3 spans 15 residues. V trimming: 5 bases; J trimming: 3 bases; junction bases outside the gene matches: 3. The CDR3 DNA follows: TGTGCCAGCAGCCCCGGGACTAGCGGGGGCTACGAGCAGTACTTC. Its translation: CASSPGTSGGYEQYF. Variable domain in full (rest from reference TRBV7-3 and TRBJ2-7): GAGVSQTPSNKVTEKGKYVELRCDPISGHTALYWYRQSLGQGPEFLIYFQGTGAADDSGLPNDRFFAVRPEGSVSTLKIQRTERGDSAVYLCASSPGTSGGYEQYFGPGTRLTVT.

The chain couples TRBV5-1 to TRBJ2-5; TRBD2 matches 8 bases. Germline-derived CDR1 and CDR2 are SGHRS and YFSETQ. The CDR3 runs 16 residues. V trimming: 4 bases; J trimming: 2 bases; junction bases outside the gene matches: 10. The DNA for the CDR3 is TGCGCCAGCAGCCCGGGGGTGGCTAGCGGGCAAGAGACCCAGTACTTC. Protein sequence: CASSPGVASGQETQYF.

The rearrangement joins TRBV12-3 or TRBV12-4 to TRBJ1-4; D may be TRBD1 (6 bases). V dropped 2 bases and J dropped 4 bases, with 11 bases sitting between them. This CDR3 has 15 amino acids. CDR3 loop: CASSLLTGVNEKLFF. The CDR3 nucleotides read TGTGCCAGCAGTTTATTGACAGGTGTTAATGAAAAACTGTTTTTT.

This clonotype has more than one count but fewer than ten. V gene TRBV12-3 or TRBV12-4 combines with J gene TRBJ1-1; no reliable D call. V shed 7 bases and J shed 1 base, with 13 bases lying between them. The CDR3 totals 14 residues. CDR3 nucleotides: TGTGCCAGCACTCCCGGGTCCCAGAACACTGAAGCTTTCTTT. Its protein is CASTPGSQNTEAFF.